What follows are 7 T cell receptor beta chains derived from one specimen sequenced in a study of glioma-infiltrating T cells after dendritic cell vaccination. The method was immunoSEQ multiplex PCR; TCRdb's version includes in-frame clones alone and lacks a portion of them. The repertoire has 80,000 to 100,000 clones, 79% of them found once; the top ten carry around 5.4%. The specimen was blood, collected before dendritic cell vaccination. These receptors came from a human donor with glioblastoma.

The chain employs TRBV21-1 and TRBJ2-7; the table calls TRBD2, which could not be checked here. TRBV21-1 is deemed a pseudogene. CDR3 length equals 13 residues. This CDR3 reads CASSKVAGHEQYF. The CDR3, as DNA: TGTGCCAGCAGCAAAGTTGCGGGACACGAGCAGTACTTC.

The gene calls are TRBV7-9 and TRBJ2-5; possibly TRBD1 for D (5 bases). CDR1 is SEHNR, CDR2 FQNEAQ, per germline (reference sequence). The V gene lost 2 bases and the J gene lost 3 bases, with 7 bases spanning the gap. This CDR3 is 13 amino acids long. For the CDR3, the DNA is TGTGCCAGCAGCTTACGCAGGGAAGAGACCCAGTACTTC. Translated, it gives CASSLRREETQYF.

V and J are TRBV27 and TRBJ1-1; 8 bases align to TRBD1. This CDR3 contains 19 residues. J was trimmed by 1 base and V by 5 bases; bases with no gene match: 18. Germline CDR1 reads MNHEY; CDR2 reads SMNVEV (reference sequence). CDR3 region: CASSPSKGTGNLRNTEAFF. The CDR3, as DNA: TGTGCCAGCAGTCCCTCGAAGGGGACAGGAAATCTAAGGAACACTGAAGCTTTCTTT.

This clone was seen a handful of times. V usage is TRBV27 and J usage is TRBJ2-6; D remains unclear. Trimming cost V 3 bases and J 12 bases, with 6 bases left between them. The CDR3 is 11 amino acids. Germline CDR1 reads MNHEY; CDR2 reads SMNVEV (reference sequence). The chain's CDR3 is CASSFNSVLTF. CDR3 bases: TGTGCCAGCAGTTTTAATAGCGTCCTGACTTTC.

The chain combines TRBV7-2 with TRBJ1-1; D call uncertain. This CDR3 has 14 residues. Germline V gene data show CDR1 as SGHTA and CDR2 as FQGNSA. Trimming took 2 bases from V and 1 from J, leaving 8 bases between them. The CDR3 loop reads CASSLITPNTEAFF. The CDR3 DNA is TGTGCCAGCAGCTTAATCACACCGAACACTGAAGCTTTCTTT. Using reference TRBV7-2 and TRBJ1-1 for the parts outside the CDR3, the full variable domain is GAGVSQSPSNKVTEKGKDVELRCDPISGHTALYWYRQSLGQGLEFLIYFQGNSAPDKSGLPSDRFSAERTGGSVSTLTIQRTQQEDSAVYLCASSLITPNTEAFFGQGTRLTVV.

This clone has a handful of counts. This chain uses TRBV7-9 with TRBJ2-7; D is perhaps TRBD1 (5 bases). The CDR3 extends over 17 amino acids. Trimming stripped 0 bases from V and 1 base from J, with 16 bases between. CDR1 is SEHNR, CDR2 FQNEAQ, per germline (reference sequence). The CDR3 coding sequence is TGTGCCAGCAGCTTAGCTGGCCAGGGCAGGGCGTCCTACGAGCAGTACTTC. Protein: CASSLAGQGRASYEQYF.

The chain recombines TRBV6-5 with TRBJ1-3; the D is unclear. Looked up from germline, CDR1 is MNHEY and CDR2 is SVGAGI. Trimming left V 2 bases short and J 0 bases short, with 8 bases between. The CDR3 runs 15 residues. In DNA form, the CDR3 reads TGTGCCAGCAGTTACGGGCCAGACTCTGGAAACACCATATATTTT. Translation gives CASSYGPDSGNTIYF.